This T cell receptor (beta chain) derives from a study of OX40 agonist ivuxolimab in advanced cancers. Study details: Prior therapy, whether anti-PD-1, anti-PD-L1 or anti-CTLA-4, was allowed, and 30% to 40% had some.

The repertoire was sequenced with immunoSEQ multiplex PCR; TCRdb's copy has only in-frame clones and lacks some. Of 78,000 or so clones in the sample, around nine tenths were seen once. The CDR3 extends over 14 amino acids. Trimming left V 4 bases short and J 7 bases short, with 14 bases between. The germline gives CDR1 SNHLY, CDR2 FYNNEI. Study results and caveats: Averaging showed that CD8+ T cells had more expanded clones than CD4+ did.

This clone came up a few times. The antigen remains unidentified. The starting material was CD4+ or CD8+ T cells sorted from blood, obtained in a trial of the OX40 agonist ivuxolimab. This receptor was obtained from an adult with an advanced solid tumor such as melanoma, head and neck, liver or kidney cancer. The gene calls are TRBV2 and TRBJ1-5; the D is unclear. For the CDR3, the DNA is TGTGCCAGCAGTGGCACTTTCGAGGACCAGCCCCAGCATTTT. It is translated as CASSGTFEDQPQHF.